The table lists the clone carrying this T cell receptor (beta chain) with a few counts. Its antigen is not identified. This specimen belongs to a study of identical twins. Study-level findings and limits: Researchers reported weaker excess twin sharing in beta out-of-frame sequences. Insertions were reduced in abundant cord blood beta clonotypes but not in memory repertoires.

TCRdb fed the 5' RACE reads into MiXCR, producing one record per CDR3 protein. The top ten clones hold over 2% of a sample with about 280,000 distinct CDR3 sequences, 6.5% to 9.5% of them seen once. These data also featured in a second study, about yellow fever vaccine responses in identical twins.

This sequence was found in a woman between 18 and 29 years old in good health. The material sequenced was memory (CD45RO+) T cells sorted from blood.

DNA for the CDR3: TGTGCCAGCAGTGAACCAACGGGAAAGACGGAGACCCAGTACTTC. This codes for CASSEPTGKTETQYF. The chain joins TRBV25-1 to TRBJ2-5; possible D gene TRBD2, 5 bases. V lost 2 bases and J 5 bases, leaving 15 bases between the germline ends. CDR1 is MGHDK, CDR2 SYGVNS, per germline. This CDR3 has 15 residues.